A single T cell receptor beta chain is shown here with its context. As yet, its antigen is unknown. Mouse germline and gene names are used. From the germline J gene comes the end of the CDR3, since the read stops 1 residue before it. This CDR3 spans 12 amino acids. Germline V lookup: CDR1 SGHSA, CDR2 FRNQAP. With 3 bases removed from V and 2 bases from J, the gap between germline ends came to 1 base. These data originate in a study of tissue T cells after allogeneic stem cell transplantation. Sequencing used immunoSEQ multiplex PCR; TCRdb keeps in-frame clones, though not all of them. The top ten hold around 0.5% of the sample, which has roughly 50,000 clones, about three quarters seen once. Study-wide points: Tissue-detected TCR repertoire was only partly captured by blood and spleen T cells.

The clonotype was recovered from a pool of C57BL/6 mice in good health. The gene calls are TRBV16 and TRBJ2-2, with D unclear. The sample taken for sequencing was sorted cells pooled from one or two spleens. This CDR3 is CASSFNTGQLYF. The part of the CDR3 DNA that was read is TGTGCAAGCAGCTTCAACACCGGGCAGCTCTAC.